Each of the 18 T cell receptor beta chains below was sequenced from the same sample in a study of CD8+CD57+ T cells in acquired aplastic anemia. TCR beta VDJ and CDR3 profiling used genomic DNA as template. MiXCR was run by TCRdb on the reads, yielding one entry per CDR3 protein. Counted here are a few hundred thousand distinct CDR3 sequences, just under 70% occurring once; the ten biggest clones make up 4%. The sample comprised sorted CD4+, CD8+, or CD8+CD57+ T cells (not recorded which) from PBMCs. These TCRs come from a human donor in good health, serving as a control.

This clonotype was seen a handful of times. This chain links TRBV2 with TRBJ1-6, with 11 bases aligning to TRBD1. The CDR3 is made up of 15 amino acids. CDR1 and CDR2 (germline): SNHLY, FYNNEI. J gave up 10 bases and V 7 bases, and 9 bases lay outside the gene matches. Here the CDR3 DNA reads TGTGCCAGCATCATAGGGACAGGGGGTGGGTCACCCCTCCACTTT. This codes for CASIIGTGGGSPLHF.

Remarks on this clonotype: A junction boundary mismatches the germline segment, possibly from a read error. The chain is built from TRBV7-2 and TRBJ1-1; no reliable D call. The germline V gene has CDR1 SGHTA and CDR2 FQGNSA. There are 12 residues in the CDR3. The DNA for the CDR3 is TGTGCCAGCAGCCAGTCGGCAGATGCCGAGTACTTT. Translating it yields CASSQSADAEYF.

This clonotype was seen repeatedly, ten times or more. The chain links TRBV6-5 to TRBJ2-7, with D tentatively TRBD2 (7 bases). The CDR3 spans 16 residues. Trimming took 5 bases from V and 5 from J, leaving 22 bases between them. Germline V gene data show CDR1 as MNHEY and CDR2 as SVGAGI. This CDR3 is CASSRATGTTGHEQYF. CDR3 in DNA: TGTGCCAGCAGTCGAGCGACCGGGACTACAGGGCACGAGCAGTACTTC.

The rearrangement joins TRBV5-1 to TRBJ2-3; tentatively, D is TRBD1 (8 bases). The length of the CDR3 is 15 residues. With 4 bases removed from V and 5 bases from J, the gap between germline ends came to 17 bases. Germline V gene lookup returns CDR1 SGHRS and CDR2 YFSETQ. The CDR3 DNA reads as TGCGCCAGCAGCACGCGGACAGGGAGGGTAGATACGCAGTATTTT. This translates into CASSTRTGRVDTQYF.

The chain's CDR3 is CASSSQGPRTEAFF. As DNA, the CDR3 is TGTGCCAGCAGCTCACAGGGCCCCAGGACTGAAGCTTTCTTT. The genes are TRBV7-2 and TRBJ1-1; TRBD1 is a possible D gene (6 bases). CDR1 is SGHTA, CDR2 FQGNSA, per germline. This CDR3 spans 14 amino acids. V lost 4 bases to trimming and J lost 5 bases, with 14 bases between them.

This clonotype occurred many times. V is TRBV3-1 and J is TRBJ1-1, with D uncertain. The CDR3 totals 16 residues. The V end lost 0 bases, the J end lost 5 bases, and 16 bases lay between the germline ends. Looked up from germline, CDR1 is LGHDT and CDR2 is YNNKEL (reference sequence). CDR3 sequence: CASSQDWLPTGTEAFF. Written as DNA, the CDR3 is TGTGCCAGCAGCCAAGATTGGCTCCCGACGGGGACTGAAGCTTTCTTT.

The V and J genes are TRBV12-3 or TRBV12-4 and TRBJ2-2, with 7 positions matching TRBD1. The CDR3 is 15 amino acids. V lost 5 bases and J lost 3; bases outside the gene matches: 6. CDR3 nucleotides: TGTGCCAGCAGTCCGACAGGGATGGACACCGGGGAGCTGTTTTTT. It yields the protein CASSPTGMDTGELFF.

The chain carries TRBV20-1 and TRBJ1-1; possible D gene TRBD1, 5 bases. The CDR3 extends over 12 amino acids. The germline CDR1 and CDR2 sequences are DFQATT and SNEGSKA (reference sequence). The V and J ends lost 3 bases and 10 bases respectively, with 15 bases between them. In nucleotides, the CDR3 is TGCAGTGCTAGGGACACTAGCGGGGGAGCTTTCTTT. Translation gives CSARDTSGGAFF.

The gene calls are TRBV2 and TRBJ2-7; weak D call: TRBD2 (6 bases). CDR3 length: 12 amino acids. Germline lookup yields CDR1 SNHLY and CDR2 FYNNEI. The chain's CDR3 is CASSEGGRLLSV. As DNA, the CDR3 is TGTGCCAGCAGTGAAGGTGGGAGGCTTCTCTCGGTC.

Remarks on this clonotype: Germline is not matched at one junction end, which may reflect a read error. The chain combines TRBV7-8 with TRBJ2-7, with D unclear. CDR1 is SGHVS and CDR2 is FQNEAQ in the germline V gene. The CDR3 has 15 amino acids. The CDR3 reads CASSQENVGSEEQYF. The CDR3 DNA follows: TGCGCCAGCAGCCAAGAAAATGTCGGAAGCGAGGAGCAGTACTTC.

The chain couples TRBV19 to TRBJ1-2, with TRBD1 matching over 8 bases. The trim removed 6 bases at V and 1 base at J, leaving 10 bases unmatched. This CDR3 contains 16 residues. Germline-derived CDR1 and CDR2 are LNHDA and SQIVND (reference sequence). The CDR3: CASSLGDRSNNYGYTF. In DNA form, the CDR3 reads TGTGCCAGTAGCCTTGGGGACAGGAGCAATAACTATGGCTACACCTTC. Complete variable domain (other parts from reference TRBV19 and TRBJ1-2): DGGITQSPKYLFRKEGQNVTLSCEQNLNHDAMYWYRQDPGQGLRLIYYSQIVNDFQKGDIAEGYSVSREKKESFPLTVTSAQKNPTAFYLCASSLGDRSNNYGYTFGSGTRLTVV.

Turning to this clonotype: The final CDR3 position lacks the conserved phenylalanine or tryptophan, pointing to a likely read error. The DNA is omitted, as the CDR3 cannot be located on it reliably, and the CDR3 follows TCRdb's listing. The chain couples TRBV7-2 to TRBJ1-6. Germline CDR1 reads SGHTA; CDR2 reads FQGNSA. The CDR3 spans 8 amino acids, including both terminal residues. This CDR3 is CASSLGRQ.

The chain uses TRBV20-1 and TRBJ1-1, with D perhaps TRBD1 (5 bases). V lost 7 bases and J 6 bases, leaving 18 bases between the germline ends. CDR3 length: 13 residues. CDR1 and CDR2 (germline): DFQATT, SNEGSKA (reference sequence). The DNA of the CDR3 is TGCAGTGTGGGCAGGGTGACTATGGCTGAAGCTTTCTTT. Residues: CSVGRVTMAEAFF.

This chain uses TRBV12-3 or TRBV12-4 with TRBJ1-6; D is uncertain. This CDR3 comprises 15 residues. V was clipped by 5 bases and J by 7 bases, with 15 bases between them. CDR3 sequence (DNA): TGTGCCAGCAGTCCGTCCAGACTGGGGAATTCACCCCTCCACTTT. Its protein product is CASSPSRLGNSPLHF.

In regard to this clonotype: The CDR3 end shows no conserved phenylalanine or tryptophan, and so a read error is likely. The limits of the CDR3 on the DNA are not certain, so only TCRdb's listed CDR3 is given. The rearrangement links TRBV2 to TRBJ2-7; the DNA was not used to check the table's D call, TRBD1. Germline assignment: CDR1 SNHLY and CDR2 FYNNEI. The CDR3 contains 15 residues when both ends are counted. CDR3 sequence reads: CASSQYAGTAFAYDS.

Remarks on this clonotype: This may arise from a read error, as a much more abundant clone is one base away. The conserved phenylalanine or tryptophan normally closing the CDR3 is absent here, so this likely arose from a read error. The chain recombines TRBV12-3 or TRBV12-4 with TRBJ2-5; D remains unclear. Trimming left V 6 bases short and J 5 bases short, with 10 bases between. This CDR3 region has 12 residues. In DNA, the CDR3 is TGTGCCAGCAGCCAAGATCCGGAGACCCAGTACCTC. This translates into CASSQDPETQYL.

The rearrangement joins TRBV12-3 or TRBV12-4 to TRBJ1-2, with D possibly matching TRBD1 (5 bases). Between the trimmed V and J ends, which lost 8 bases and 6 bases, there was a span of 28 bases. The CDR3 is made up of 17 amino acids. CDR3: CASGQNPGPLRVNGYTF. The CDR3 DNA sequence: TGTGCCAGCGGACAAAATCCGGGCCCCCTACGGGTTAATGGCTACACCTTC.

The gene calls are TRBV19 and TRBJ1-5; 7 bases align to TRBD1. The germline CDR1 and CDR2 sequences are LNHDA and SQIVND (reference sequence). Trimming at V came to 9 bases and at J to 0 bases, leaving 8 bases not matched to a gene. This CDR3 is built from 15 residues. The CDR3 bases are TGTGCCAGCCGGACAGGTAGAACTAGCAATCAGCCCCAGCATTTT. This encodes CASRTGRTSNQPQHF.